This T cell receptor beta chain was observed in a study of metastatic and nonmetastatic thyroid tumors. Study background: Comparative analysis of repertoires was undertaken across blood and tumor or nodule tissue obtained from malignant and benign thyroid patients.

This clone was seen only a few times. Antigen: not known. Germline V CDR1 and CDR2: MNHNS, SASEGT. The CDR3 spans 13 residues. Unmatched junction bases numbered 5, after V lost 7 bases and J lost 4 bases. Authors' methods: A papillary thyroid cancer distant-metastasis classifier was built from CDR3 differences across clinicopathological groups. From the PCR reads, TCRdb re-called clones with MiXCR. These V and J calls are TCRdb output, not the study's own analysis. The sample consists of tens of thousands of clones, roughly 30% of them appearing once. General study points: Reported TCR beta diversity, measured in blood and tumor, was significantly higher for malignant thyroid tumors than for benign nodules.

Nobody among the patients had been given any treatment before thyroid surgery. The TCR was taken from a female donor with papillary thyroid cancer or a benign thyroid nodule (not recorded which). Some clones in this sample may be carry-over from other donors' samples. Sequences were obtained from blood. The chain uses TRBV6-1 and TRBJ2-7; TRBD1 matches 9 bases. CDR3 sequence reads: CASTRDRVYEQYF. The DNA for the CDR3 is TGTGCCAGCACTCGGGACAGGGTATACGAGCAGTACTTC.